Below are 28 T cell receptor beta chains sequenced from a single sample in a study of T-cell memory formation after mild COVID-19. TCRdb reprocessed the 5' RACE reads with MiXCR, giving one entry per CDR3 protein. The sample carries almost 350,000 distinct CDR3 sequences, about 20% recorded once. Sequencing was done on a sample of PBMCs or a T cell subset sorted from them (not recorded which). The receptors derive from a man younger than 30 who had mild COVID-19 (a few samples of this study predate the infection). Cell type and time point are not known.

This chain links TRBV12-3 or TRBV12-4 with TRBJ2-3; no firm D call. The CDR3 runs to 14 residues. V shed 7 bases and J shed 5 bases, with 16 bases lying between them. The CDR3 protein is CASMVGFWKDTQYF. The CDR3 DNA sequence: TGTGCCAGCATGGTCGGCTTTTGGAAAGATACGCAGTATTTT.

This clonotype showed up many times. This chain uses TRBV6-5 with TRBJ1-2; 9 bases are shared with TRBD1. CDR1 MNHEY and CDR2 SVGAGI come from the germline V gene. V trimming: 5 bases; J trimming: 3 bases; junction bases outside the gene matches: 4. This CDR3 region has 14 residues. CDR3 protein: CASSMDRGHYGYTF. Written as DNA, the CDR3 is TGTGCCAGCAGTATGGACAGGGGCCACTATGGCTACACCTTC.

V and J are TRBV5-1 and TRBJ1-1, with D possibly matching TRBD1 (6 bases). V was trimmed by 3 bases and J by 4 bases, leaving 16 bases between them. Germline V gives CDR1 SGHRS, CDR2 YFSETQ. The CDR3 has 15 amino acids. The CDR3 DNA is TGCGCCAGCAGCTCGCGATACAGGGAGGGCACTGAAGCTTTCTTT. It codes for CASSSRYREGTEAFF.

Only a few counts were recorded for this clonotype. The chain's CDR3 is CATGEVEQFF. CDR3 DNA: TGTGCCACCGGGGAGGTTGAGCAGTTCTTC. The chain recombines TRBV7-2 with TRBJ2-1, with D possibly TRBD2 on 6 matching bases. Trimming removed 10 bases from V and 9 bases from J, with 10 bases in between. CDR3 length: 10 amino acids. Germline V CDR1 and CDR2: SGHTA, FQGNSA.

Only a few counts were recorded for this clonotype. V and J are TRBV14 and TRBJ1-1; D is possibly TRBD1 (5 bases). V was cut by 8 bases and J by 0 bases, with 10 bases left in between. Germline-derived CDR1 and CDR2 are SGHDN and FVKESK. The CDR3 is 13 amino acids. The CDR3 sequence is CASQGNLNTEAFF. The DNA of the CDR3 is TGTGCCAGCCAGGGTAACTTGAACACTGAAGCTTTCTTT.

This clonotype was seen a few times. In DNA, the CDR3 is TGTGCCAGCAGCTTAGGGATTGGAGCGGGGTCAGATACGCAGTATTTT. Its protein is CASSLGIGAGSDTQYF. The rearrangement uses TRBV7-9 and TRBJ2-3, with 7 bases lining up with TRBD2. CDR1 is SEHNR, CDR2 FQNEAQ, per germline (reference sequence). This CDR3 is 16 amino acids long. The ends lost 1 base at V and 4 bases at J; junction bases unmatched: 8. Full variable domain (missing parts from reference TRBV7-9 and TRBJ2-3): DTGVSQNPRHKITKRGQNVTFRCDPISEHNRLYWYRQTLGQGPEFLTYFQNEAQLEKSRLLSDRFSAERPKGSFSTLEIQRTEQGDSAMYLCASSLGIGAGSDTQYFGPGTRLTVL.

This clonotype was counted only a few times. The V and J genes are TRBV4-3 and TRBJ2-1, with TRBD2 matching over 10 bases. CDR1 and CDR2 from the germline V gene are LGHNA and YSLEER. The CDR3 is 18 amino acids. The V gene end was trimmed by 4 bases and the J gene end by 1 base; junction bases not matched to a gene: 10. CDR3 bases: TGCGCCAGCAGCCGGAGCCGGAGAGCGGGGGGGTCCTACAATGAGCAGTTCTTC. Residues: CASSRSRRAGGSYNEQFF.

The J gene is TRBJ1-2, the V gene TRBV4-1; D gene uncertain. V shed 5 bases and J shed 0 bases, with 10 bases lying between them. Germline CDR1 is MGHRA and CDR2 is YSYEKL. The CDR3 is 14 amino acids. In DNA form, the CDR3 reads TGCGCCAGCAGCTCGGCGGTAGCTAACTATGGCTACACCTTC. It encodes CASSSAVANYGYTF.

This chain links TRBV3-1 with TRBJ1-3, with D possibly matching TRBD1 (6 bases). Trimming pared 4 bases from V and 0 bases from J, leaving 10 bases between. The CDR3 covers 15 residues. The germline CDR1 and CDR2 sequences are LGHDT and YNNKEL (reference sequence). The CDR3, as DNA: TGTGCCAGCAGCCGCGCGGGGGCCTCTGGAAACACCATATATTTT. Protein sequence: CASSRAGASGNTIYF. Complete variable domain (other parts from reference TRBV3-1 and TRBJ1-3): DTAVSQTPKYLVTQMGNDKSIKCEQNLGHDTMYWYKQDSKKFLKIMFSYNNKELIINETVPNRFSPKSPDKAHLNLHINSLELGDSAVYFCASSRAGASGNTIYFGEGSWLTVV.

CDR3 residues: CASSVGQRTDTQYF. CDR3 nucleotides: TGTGCCAGCAGCGTCGGGCAACGTACAGATACGCAGTATTTT. V and J are TRBV9 and TRBJ2-3; D gene uncertain. Trimming pared 2 bases from V and 3 bases from J, leaving 10 bases between. This CDR3 is 14 amino acids long. Per the germline V gene, CDR1 is SGDLS and CDR2 is YYNGEE.

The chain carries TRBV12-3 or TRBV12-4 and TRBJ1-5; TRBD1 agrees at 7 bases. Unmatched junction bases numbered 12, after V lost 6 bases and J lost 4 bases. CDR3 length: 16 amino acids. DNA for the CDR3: TGTGCCAGCAGGGGGGGGACAGCAAGCTTAAATCAGCCCCAGCATTTT. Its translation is CASRGGTASLNQPQHF.

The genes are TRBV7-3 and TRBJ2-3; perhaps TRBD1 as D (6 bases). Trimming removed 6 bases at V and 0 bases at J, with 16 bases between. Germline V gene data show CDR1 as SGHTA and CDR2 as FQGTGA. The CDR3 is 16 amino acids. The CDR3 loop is CASRSGTHASTDTQYF. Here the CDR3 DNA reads TGTGCCAGCAGATCAGGGACACACGCTAGCACAGATACGCAGTATTTT.

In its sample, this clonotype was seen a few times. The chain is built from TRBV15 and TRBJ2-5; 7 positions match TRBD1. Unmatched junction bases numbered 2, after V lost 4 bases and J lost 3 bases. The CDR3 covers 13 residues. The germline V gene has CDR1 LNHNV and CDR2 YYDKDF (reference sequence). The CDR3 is CATSKGTEETQYF. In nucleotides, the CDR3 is TGTGCCACCAGCAAAGGGACAGAAGAGACCCAGTACTTC. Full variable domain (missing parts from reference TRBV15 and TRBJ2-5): DAMVIQNPRYQVTQFGKPVTLSCSQTLNHNVMYWYQQKSSQAPKLLFHYYDKDFNNEADTPDNFQSRRPNTSFCFLDIRSPGLGDTAMYLCATSKGTEETQYFGPGTRLLVL.

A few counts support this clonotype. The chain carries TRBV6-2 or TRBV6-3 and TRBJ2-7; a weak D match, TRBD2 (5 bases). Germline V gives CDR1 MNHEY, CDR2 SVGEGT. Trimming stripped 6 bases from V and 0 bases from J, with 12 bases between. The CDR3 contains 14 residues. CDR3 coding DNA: TGTGCCAGCAGGGGAGATTGGGGCTCCTACGAGCAGTACTTC. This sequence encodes CASRGDWGSYEQYF.

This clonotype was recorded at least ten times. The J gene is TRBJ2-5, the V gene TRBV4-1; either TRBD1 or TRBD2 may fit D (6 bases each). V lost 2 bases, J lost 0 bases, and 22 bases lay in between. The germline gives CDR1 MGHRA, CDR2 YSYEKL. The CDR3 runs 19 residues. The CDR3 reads CASSQSIGSPGGYQETQYF. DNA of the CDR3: TGCGCCAGCAGCCAATCAATAGGAAGTCCCGGGGGCTACCAAGAGACCCAGTACTTC.

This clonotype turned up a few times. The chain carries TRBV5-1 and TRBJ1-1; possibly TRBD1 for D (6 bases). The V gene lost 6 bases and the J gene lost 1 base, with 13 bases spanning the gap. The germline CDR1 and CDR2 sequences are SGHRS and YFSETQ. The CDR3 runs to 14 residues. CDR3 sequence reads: CASTSNRANTEAFF. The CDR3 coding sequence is TGCGCCAGCACCTCCAACAGGGCGAACACTGAAGCTTTCTTT.

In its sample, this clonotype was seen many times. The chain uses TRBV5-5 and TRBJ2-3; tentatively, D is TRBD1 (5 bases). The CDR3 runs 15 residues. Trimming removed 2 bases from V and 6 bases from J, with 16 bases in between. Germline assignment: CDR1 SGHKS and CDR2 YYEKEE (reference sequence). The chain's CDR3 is CASSFFQGPRDTQYF. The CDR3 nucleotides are TGTGCCAGCAGCTTTTTCCAGGGCCCGCGGGATACGCAGTATTTT.

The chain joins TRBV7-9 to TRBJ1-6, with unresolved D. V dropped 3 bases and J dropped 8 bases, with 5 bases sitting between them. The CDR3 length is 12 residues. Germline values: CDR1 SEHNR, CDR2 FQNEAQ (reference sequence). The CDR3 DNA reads TGTGCCAGCAGCTTCGGGGATTCACCCCTCCACTTT. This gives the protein CASSFGDSPLHF.

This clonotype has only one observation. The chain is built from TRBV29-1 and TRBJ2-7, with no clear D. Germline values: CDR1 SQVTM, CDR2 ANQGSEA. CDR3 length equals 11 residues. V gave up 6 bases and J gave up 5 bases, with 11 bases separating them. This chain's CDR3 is CSVQGENEQYV. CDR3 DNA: TGCAGCGTCCAAGGCGAAAACGAGCAGTACGTC.

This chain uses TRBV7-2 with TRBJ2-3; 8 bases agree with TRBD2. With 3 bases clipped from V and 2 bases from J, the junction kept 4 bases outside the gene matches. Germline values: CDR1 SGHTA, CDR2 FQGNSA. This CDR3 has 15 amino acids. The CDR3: CASSLQAGVTDTQYF. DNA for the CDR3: TGTGCCAGCAGCTTGCAAGCGGGGGTCACAGATACGCAGTATTTT.

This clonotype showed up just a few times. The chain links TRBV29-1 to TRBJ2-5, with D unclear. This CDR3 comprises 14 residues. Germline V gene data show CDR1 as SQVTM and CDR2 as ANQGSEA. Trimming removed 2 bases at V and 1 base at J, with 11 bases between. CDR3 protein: CSVERRAGQETQYF. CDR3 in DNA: TGCAGCGTTGAACGTAGAGCAGGCCAAGAGACCCAGTACTTC.

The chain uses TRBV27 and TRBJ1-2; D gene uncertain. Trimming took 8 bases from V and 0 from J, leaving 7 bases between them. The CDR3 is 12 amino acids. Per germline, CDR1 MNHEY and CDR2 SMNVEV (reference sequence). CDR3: CASGRTNYGYTF. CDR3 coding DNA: TGTGCCAGCGGAAGGACTAACTATGGCTACACCTTC.

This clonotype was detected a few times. Here the CDR3 DNA reads TGCGCCAGCAGTGACCTGGGACACCCAGGAGGCCACTTT. Its protein is CASSDLGHPGGHF. This sequence joins TRBV10-1 and TRBJ1-6; D perhaps matches TRBD1 (6 bases). This CDR3 spans 13 amino acids. Trimming removed 3 bases at V and 18 bases at J, with 18 bases between. From germline, CDR1 is WNHNN and CDR2 SYGVQD (reference sequence).

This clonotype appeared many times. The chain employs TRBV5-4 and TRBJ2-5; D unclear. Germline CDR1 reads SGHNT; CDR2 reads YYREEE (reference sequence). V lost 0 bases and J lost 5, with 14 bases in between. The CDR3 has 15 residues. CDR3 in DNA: TGTGCCAGCAGCTTGGGGGTTGAAGCGAAGGAGACCCAGTACTTC. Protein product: CASSLGVEAKETQYF.

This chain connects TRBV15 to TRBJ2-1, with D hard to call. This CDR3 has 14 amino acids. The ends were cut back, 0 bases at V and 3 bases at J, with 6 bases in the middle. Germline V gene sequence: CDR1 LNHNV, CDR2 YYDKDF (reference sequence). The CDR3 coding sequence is TGTGCCACCAGCAGAGAACGGTACTACAATGAGCAGTTCTTC. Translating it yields CATSRERYYNEQFF.

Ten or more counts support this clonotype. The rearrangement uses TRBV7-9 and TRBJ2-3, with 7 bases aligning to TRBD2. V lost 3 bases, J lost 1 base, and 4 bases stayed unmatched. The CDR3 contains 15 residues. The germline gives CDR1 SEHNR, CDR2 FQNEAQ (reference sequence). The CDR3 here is CASSLAGAGTDTQYF. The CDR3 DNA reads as TGTGCCAGCAGCTTGGCGGGAGCTGGCACAGATACGCAGTATTTT.

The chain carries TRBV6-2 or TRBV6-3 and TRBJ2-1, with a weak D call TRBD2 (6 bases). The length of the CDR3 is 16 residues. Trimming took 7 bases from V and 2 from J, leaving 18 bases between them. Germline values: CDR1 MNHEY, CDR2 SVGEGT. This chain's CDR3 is CASNRIPGLTYNEQFF. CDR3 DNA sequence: TGTGCCAGCAACAGGATCCCGGGACTTACCTACAATGAGCAGTTCTTC.

CDR3 sequence reads: CASSLFPITSTDTQYF. The CDR3 DNA is TGTGCCAGCAGCTTATTTCCGATAACTAGCACAGATACGCAGTATTTT. This chain uses TRBV7-6 with TRBJ2-3; no definite D call. The germline CDR1 and CDR2 sequences are SGHVS and FNYEAQ. V lost 2 bases and J 0 bases, leaving 12 bases between the germline ends. The CDR3 totals 16 residues.